Listed below are T cell receptor beta chains from one sample, sequenced in a study of cytomegalovirus exposure and HLA in healthy donors. The protocol was immunoSEQ multiplex PCR, while the TCRdb copy is restricted to in-frame clones and leaves out a portion. The sample carries under 150,000 clones, 82% recorded once. What was sequenced was PBMCs. These receptors all come from a boy younger than 18 in good health and CMV-seronegative. Each CDR3 is given with its conserved first and last residue. The order of the fields is V gene, J gene, clone size, D gene, CDR3 DNA, CDR3 protein. D genes are given only for firm matches. Some rows mark clone size as missing; the rest say once, few, many or name a class of expanded clone.

V gene: TRBV4-1; J gene: TRBJ1-5; clone size: .; D gene: TRBD1; CDR3 DNA: TGCGCCAGCAGCCATCAGGACAGGGGAGGCAATCAGCCCCAGCATTTT; CDR3 protein: CASSHQDRGGNQPQHF
V gene: TRBV29-1; J gene: TRBJ1-1; clone size: few; D gene: .; CDR3 DNA: TGCAGCGTTGGTCCGAGACAGAACACTGAAGCTTTCTTT; CDR3 protein: CSVGPRQNTEAFF
V gene: TRBV5-4; J gene: TRBJ1-2; clone size: .; D gene: .; CDR3 DNA: TGTGCCAGCAGCTCGGAGGCAGAAAACTATGGCTACACCTTC; CDR3 protein: CASSSEAENYGYTF
V gene: TRBV5-1; J gene: TRBJ2-5; clone size: .; D gene: .; CDR3 DNA: TGCGCCAGCAGCTCGGGGAGCGGAGAAGAGACCCAGTACTTC; CDR3 protein: CASSSGSGEETQYF
V gene: TRBV29-1; J gene: TRBJ1-1; clone size: few; D gene: .; CDR3 DNA: TGCAGCGCTGAGGGCAGCCTCTACACTGAAGCTTTCTTT; CDR3 protein: CSAEGSLYTEAFF
V gene: TRBV19; J gene: TRBJ2-2; clone size: .; D gene: TRBD1; CDR3 DNA: TGTGCCAGTGTTACAGGGGGCGTGGGCACCGGGGAGCTGTTTTTT; CDR3 protein: CASVTGGVGTGELFF
V gene: TRBV19; J gene: TRBJ2-1; clone size: .; D gene: TRBD2; CDR3 DNA: TGTGCCAGTAGCCAAACTAGCGGGATTGCCAATGAGCAGTTCTTC; CDR3 protein: CASSQTSGIANEQFF
V gene: TRBV27; J gene: TRBJ1-2; clone size: once; D gene: .; CDR3 DNA: TGTGCCAGCAGTTCAGGGTCCTATGGCTACACCTTC; CDR3 protein: CASSSGSYGYTF
V gene: TRBV30; J gene: TRBJ1-2; clone size: .; D gene: .; CDR3 DNA: TGTGCCTGGAGTGTTGGTGGGCATGGCTACACCTTC; CDR3 protein: CAWSVGGHGYTF
V gene: TRBV6-5; J gene: TRBJ1-4; clone size: .; D gene: TRBD1; CDR3 DNA: TGTGCCAGCAGTGCACTACAGGGGGCCGGAGAAAAACTGTTTTTT; CDR3 protein: CASSALQGAGEKLFF
V gene: TRBV7-9; J gene: TRBJ1-2; clone size: few; D gene: TRBD1; CDR3 DNA: TGTGCCAGCAGCTTCCCGGGACAGTCTTGGGTGTATGGCTACACCTTC; CDR3 protein: CASSFPGQSWVYGYTF
V gene: TRBV29-1; J gene: TRBJ1-1; clone size: few; D gene: .; CDR3 DNA: TGCAGCGTTGAAGATCGTGGGTCGGGGAGCGCTGAAGCTTTCTTT; CDR3 protein: CSVEDRGSGSAEAFF
V gene: TRBV25-1; J gene: TRBJ1-5; clone size: few; D gene: .; CDR3 DNA: TGTGCCAGCAGTGACCCAAGGACTGTGGGTCAGCCCCAGCATTTT; CDR3 protein: CASSDPRTVGQPQHF
V gene: TRBV30; J gene: TRBJ2-1; clone size: .; D gene: TRBD2; CDR3 DNA: TGTGCCCGCCGGGGGAGGGCAAACAATGAGCAGTTCTTC; CDR3 protein: CARRGRANNEQFF
V gene: TRBV6-4; J gene: TRBJ2-1; clone size: .; D gene: .; CDR3 DNA: TGTGCCAGCAGTGACAGCGAATTTTCGTATGCGCATGAGCAGTTCTTC; CDR3 protein: CASSDSEFSYAHEQFF
V gene: TRBV5-6; J gene: TRBJ2-3; clone size: .; D gene: .; CDR3 DNA: TGTGCCAGCAGCTTGAACCATCGGGCAGGGTCTACAGATACGCAGTATTTT; CDR3 protein: CASSLNHRAGSTDTQYF
V gene: TRBV7-6; J gene: TRBJ1-4; clone size: .; D gene: .; CDR3 DNA: TGTGCCAGCAGCTTAGCAAGATTGGGGCAATTCAATGAAAAACTGTTTTTT; CDR3 protein: CASSLARLGQFNEKLFF
V gene: TRBV7-9; J gene: TRBJ2-1; clone size: .; D gene: TRBD2; CDR3 DNA: TGTGCCAGCAGCTTAACCTCGACTAGCGGGCTATATGAGCAGTTCTTC; CDR3 protein: CASSLTSTSGLYEQFF
V gene: TRBV13; J gene: TRBJ1-2; clone size: .; D gene: .; CDR3 DNA: TGTGCCAGCAGCCCGGAGGCAGGCCGGGGGGGCTACACCTTC; CDR3 protein: CASSPEAGRGGYTF
V gene: TRBV5-4; J gene: TRBJ2-6; clone size: few; D gene: .; CDR3 DNA: TGTGCCAGCAGCTTGGAGCCGCACTCTGGGGCCAACGTCCTGACTTTC; CDR3 protein: CASSLEPHSGANVLTF
V gene: TRBV5-4; J gene: TRBJ1-1; clone size: .; D gene: .; CDR3 DNA: TGTGCCAGCAACGATTGGACGGACATGAACACTGAAGCTTTCTTT; CDR3 protein: CASNDWTDMNTEAFF
V gene: TRBV5-1; J gene: TRBJ2-2; clone size: .; D gene: .; CDR3 DNA: TGCGCCAGCAGCGGAGGAACGAACACCGGGGAGCTGTTTTTT; CDR3 protein: CASSGGTNTGELFF
V gene: TRBV7-9; J gene: TRBJ2-2; clone size: once; D gene: .; CDR3 DNA: TGTGCCAGCAGCTTTCTGGCAGGTCACAGCGGGGAGCTGTTTTTT; CDR3 protein: CASSFLAGHSGELFF
V gene: TRBV15; J gene: TRBJ1-1; clone size: .; D gene: TRBD1; CDR3 DNA: TGTGCCACCAGCGGAAAAGGGACAGGGAGGACTGAAGCTTTCTTT; CDR3 protein: CATSGKGTGRTEAFF
V gene: TRBV9; J gene: TRBJ2-2; clone size: .; D gene: TRBD1; CDR3 DNA: TGTGCCAGCAGCGTCGCCGGGACAGTGAACACCGGGGAGCTGTTTTTT; CDR3 protein: CASSVAGTVNTGELFF
V gene: TRBV14; J gene: TRBJ2-7; clone size: .; D gene: .; CDR3 DNA: TGTGCCAGCAGCCAAGATCTGACAGCTTTCTCCTACGAGCAGTACTTC; CDR3 protein: CASSQDLTAFSYEQYF
V gene: TRBV4-3; J gene: TRBJ2-1; clone size: .; D gene: .; CDR3 DNA: TGCGCCAGCAGCCCGAGGACTTACAATGAGCAGTTCTTC; CDR3 protein: CASSPRTYNEQFF
V gene: TRBV4-2; J gene: TRBJ2-3; clone size: .; D gene: .; CDR3 DNA: TGTGCCAGCAGCCAAGCGTACCAGGGGGGTACAGATACGCAGTATTTT; CDR3 protein: CASSQAYQGGTDTQYF
V gene: TRBV5-6; J gene: TRBJ2-1; clone size: .; D gene: .; CDR3 DNA: TGTGCCAGCAGTTTCCGGGTCGAGCAGTTCTTC; CDR3 protein: CASSFRVEQFF
V gene: TRBV5-6; J gene: TRBJ1-2; clone size: .; D gene: .; CDR3 DNA: TGTGCCAGCAGCTTGGACACCAATAACTATGGCTACACCTTC; CDR3 protein: CASSLDTNNYGYTF
V gene: TRBV7-9; J gene: TRBJ2-7; clone size: .; D gene: TRBD2; CDR3 DNA: TGTGCCAGCAGAGGAACTAGCGGGTACGAGCAGTACTTC; CDR3 protein: CASRGTSGYEQYF
V gene: TRBV28; J gene: TRBJ1-1; clone size: once; D gene: .; CDR3 DNA: TGTGCCAGCACCTTGGCAGACACTGAAGCTTTCTTT; CDR3 protein: CASTLADTEAFF
V gene: TRBV7-8; J gene: TRBJ2-3; clone size: .; D gene: .; CDR3 DNA: TGTGCCAGCAGCTTAGCGATCCTGTCGGTTACGCAGTATTTT; CDR3 protein: CASSLAILSVTQYF
V gene: TRBV4-2; J gene: TRBJ1-1; clone size: .; D gene: .; CDR3 DNA: TGTGCCAGCAGCCAAGAGGAGGGATTGAACACTGAAGCTTTCTTT; CDR3 protein: CASSQEEGLNTEAFF
V gene: TRBV12-2; J gene: TRBJ2-1; clone size: .; D gene: .; CDR3 DNA: TGTGCAAGTCGCTTAGCCCTGGGTCGGTTAAGTAGGGGTGAGCAGTTCTTC; CDR3 protein: CASRLALGRLSRGEQFF
V gene: TRBV11-2; J gene: TRBJ1-1; clone size: .; D gene: .; CDR3 DNA: TGTGCCAGCAGGTCGGACACTGAAGCTTTCTTT; CDR3 protein: CASRSDTEAFF
V gene: TRBV6-4; J gene: TRBJ1-2; clone size: .; D gene: TRBD1; CDR3 DNA: TGTGCCAGCAGTGAGGGACAGGGACTTGGCTATGGCTACACCTTC; CDR3 protein: CASSEGQGLGYGYTF
V gene: TRBV27; J gene: TRBJ2-7; clone size: .; D gene: .; CDR3 DNA: TGTGCCAGCAGTTCGGCGGGATCCCCGAGGGAGCAGTACTTC; CDR3 protein: CASSSAGSPREQYF
V gene: TRBV11-3; J gene: TRBJ1-1; clone size: once; D gene: .; CDR3 DNA: TGTGCCAGCAGCCCATCGGTGAACACTGAAGCTTTCTTT; CDR3 protein: CASSPSVNTEAFF
V gene: TRBV5-1; J gene: TRBJ2-3; clone size: .; D gene: .; CDR3 DNA: TGCGCCAGCAACCCAGGGAGCACAGATACGCAGTATTTT; CDR3 protein: CASNPGSTDTQYF
V gene: TRBV7-9; J gene: TRBJ1-1; clone size: .; D gene: .; CDR3 DNA: TGTGCCAGCAGCTTCCCCGGGAGAGACACTGAAGCTTTCTTT; CDR3 protein: CASSFPGRDTEAFF
V gene: TRBV30; J gene: TRBJ1-1; clone size: .; D gene: .; CDR3 DNA: TGTGCCTGGGGGGAGGGAAACACTGAAGCTTTCTTT; CDR3 protein: CAWGEGNTEAFF
V gene: TRBV2; J gene: TRBJ2-2; clone size: .; D gene: TRBD1; CDR3 DNA: TGTGCCAGCGATCCGGGACAGGGGGCGGCCGGGGAGCTGTTTTTT; CDR3 protein: CASDPGQGAAGELFF
V gene: TRBV30; J gene: TRBJ2-1; clone size: .; D gene: .; CDR3 DNA: TGTGCCTGGTCTAGGGAGCGGGTTGAGCAGTTCTTC; CDR3 protein: CAWSRERVEQFF
V gene: TRBV7-9; J gene: TRBJ2-2; clone size: .; D gene: .; CDR3 DNA: TGTGCCAGCAGCTTAGTTGTCGGACTCAGTGGGGAGCTGTTTTTT; CDR3 protein: CASSLVVGLSGELFF
V gene: TRBV6-1; J gene: TRBJ1-2; clone size: .; D gene: .; CDR3 DNA: TGTGCCAGCAGTTCCACAAGAGGAGGCTACACCTTC; CDR3 protein: CASSSTRGGYTF
V gene: TRBV4-3; J gene: TRBJ1-6; clone size: .; D gene: .; CDR3 DNA: TGCGCCAGCAGCCAAGATGCAGGGCGTGATTCACCCCTCCACTTT; CDR3 protein: CASSQDAGRDSPLHF
V gene: TRBV29-1; J gene: TRBJ2-1; clone size: .; D gene: TRBD2; CDR3 DNA: TGCAGCGTTGAAGGGCTAGCGGGAGGGATACCCTACAATGAGCAGTTCTTC; CDR3 protein: CSVEGLAGGIPYNEQFF
V gene: TRBV30; J gene: TRBJ2-7; clone size: .; D gene: .; CDR3 DNA: TGTGCCTGGAGTAGAGGGAGCTCCTACGAGCAGTACTTC; CDR3 protein: CAWSRGSSYEQYF
V gene: TRBV4-3; J gene: TRBJ2-2; clone size: .; D gene: .; CDR3 DNA: TGCGCCAGCAGCCAAGAGCGACAAGGGAGTTATACCGGGGAGCTGTTTTTT; CDR3 protein: CASSQERQGSYTGELFF
V gene: TRBV27; J gene: TRBJ2-7; clone size: .; D gene: TRBD1; CDR3 DNA: TGTGCCAGCAGCTCGGAGAAATGGACAGGGGAATACGAGCAGTACTTC; CDR3 protein: CASSSEKWTGEYEQYF
V gene: TRBV6-6; J gene: TRBJ2-7; clone size: .; D gene: .; CDR3 DNA: TGTGCCAGCACCCTGGCGGCGGGGTTACTCTACGAGCAGTACTTC; CDR3 protein: CASTLAAGLLYEQYF
V gene: TRBV20-1; J gene: TRBJ2-1; clone size: .; D gene: .; CDR3 DNA: TGCAGTGCTCCCGGGAGTGAGCAGTTCTTC; CDR3 protein: CSAPGSEQFF
V gene: TRBV27; J gene: TRBJ2-6; clone size: .; D gene: .; CDR3 DNA: TGTGCCAGCAGTCCTGATGGAGGTCGACATGGGGCCAACGTCCTGACTTTC; CDR3 protein: CASSPDGGRHGANVLTF
V gene: TRBV30; J gene: TRBJ2-1; clone size: .; D gene: TRBD2; CDR3 DNA: TGTGCCTGGAGTTACCTGGGGGGGTACAATGAGCAGTTCTTC; CDR3 protein: CAWSYLGGYNEQFF
V gene: TRBV19; J gene: TRBJ1-3; clone size: .; D gene: .; CDR3 DNA: TGTGCCAGTAGTTCCCTACAGGCAAGTGGAAACACCATATATTTT; CDR3 protein: CASSSLQASGNTIYF
V gene: TRBV27; J gene: TRBJ2-1; clone size: .; D gene: TRBD2; CDR3 DNA: TGTGCCAGCAGTTCCTACCGGGACTATATCAGGGATGAGCAGTTCTTC; CDR3 protein: CASSSYRDYIRDEQFF
V gene: TRBV30; J gene: TRBJ2-5; clone size: .; D gene: TRBD1; CDR3 DNA: TGTGCCTGGACAGGGGGAAAGACCCAGTACTTC; CDR3 protein: CAWTGGKTQYF
V gene: TRBV29-1; J gene: TRBJ1-1; clone size: .; D gene: .; CDR3 DNA: TGCAGCGCCTGGGGTACAACGGGGTCTGAAGCTTTCTTT; CDR3 protein: CSAWGTTGSEAFF